The clone carrying this T cell receptor beta chain appeared once. The data originate from a study of blood T cell repertoires in COVID-19. Background on the study: The analysed material was cDNA or gDNA that came from T cells, B-cell-depleted T cells, or PBMCs.

This CDR3 comprises 13 residues. The V gene's germline CDR1 is LNHDA and CDR2 SQIVND (reference sequence). With 6 bases removed from V and 4 bases from J, the gap between germline ends came to 12 bases. In the original analysis: Estimation of nucleated cell counts was performed using reference gene primer amplification. Profiling relied on immunoSEQ multiplex PCR, and the TCRdb table lists in-frame clones only, not all of them. For V, J and clone size, that table is used; D and trimming come from the DNA. The table records roughly 340,000 clones, 89% of them present only once. The chain joins TRBV19 to TRBJ1-2, with D possibly TRBD1 on 5 matching bases. This clonotype originated in a woman under 40 with COVID-19, enrolled during active disease. Sample: peripheral blood. Written as DNA, the CDR3 is TGTGCCAGTAGCGACAGTGTTGGCTATGGCTACACCTTC. Translated, it gives CASSDSVGYGYTF.